This TCR beta chain was identified during a study of T cell changes during pregnancy in multiple sclerosis. Generated by immunoSEQ multiplex PCR, the TCRdb table keeps only in-frame clones and is missing some. Of tens of thousands of clones listed, 90% are singletons. The CDR3 extends over 11 amino acids. Germline CDR1 is SGHAT and CDR2 is FQNNGV. V was cut by 10 bases and J by 6 bases, with 12 bases left in between. The sample consisted of CD8+ T cells from peripheral blood mononuclear cells, taken in the first trimester of pregnancy. The chain recombines TRBV11-2 with TRBJ1-1; no definite D call. The TCR was taken from a female donor with multiple sclerosis, enrolled in a pregnancy study. CDR3 coding DNA: TGTGCCATTTTTCCGAGCGCTGAAGCTTTCTTT. It yields the protein CAIFPSAEAFF.